Included here is one T cell receptor (beta chain) sequence, with context. The data were obtained in a study of blood T cell repertoires in COVID-19. Study at large: The United States, Italy and Spain were the sources of the acute and convalescent COVID-19 samples. Sources were T cells, B-cell-depleted T cells, or PBMCs; the material itself was cDNA or gDNA.

Trimming pared 2 bases from V and 4 bases from J, leaving 12 bases between. The CDR3 extends over 15 amino acids. Germline assignment: CDR1 MNHEY and CDR2 SMNVEV (reference sequence). The authors' processing: Nucleated cell counts were estimated from reference gene primer amplification. Repertoires were generated with immunoSEQ multiplex PCR, while TCRdb's copy carries only in-frame clones and drops some. The D gene and trimming were derived from the DNA, and the V and J assignments and clone size from that table. Found here are under 70,000 clones, approximately 92% of them singletons; the top ten hold approximately 15%.

J is TRBJ2-1 and V is TRBV27; D is undetermined. The receptor was derived from a human donor with active COVID-19. The donor label of this sample is uncertain. Material: peripheral blood. CDR3 sequence: CASSLESPKYNEQFF. In DNA form, the CDR3 reads TGTGCCAGCAGTTTAGAGAGTCCCAAGTACAATGAGCAGTTCTTC.